A single sample is the source of the 19 T cell receptor beta chains below, sequenced in a study of blood T cell repertoires in COVID-19. The method was immunoSEQ multiplex PCR; TCRdb's version includes in-frame clones alone and lacks a portion of them. The table includes approximately 250,000 clones, about 87% detected once. The source material was peripheral blood. All receptors come from a woman in her 70s with COVID-19, enrolled during active disease.

The chain carries TRBV15 and TRBJ1-2; a weak D match, TRBD1 (5 bases). V lost 0 bases and J 0 bases, leaving 11 bases between the germline ends. Germline values: CDR1 LNHNV, CDR2 YYDKDF (reference sequence). CDR3 length: 16 amino acids. The CDR3 loop is CATSRDLTGTNYGYTF. The DNA for the CDR3 is TGTGCCACCAGCAGAGATCTAACAGGCACTAACTATGGCTACACCTTC.

This clone was seen a few times. The gene calls are TRBV11-3 and TRBJ1-1; a possible D gene is TRBD1 (6 bases). CDR3 length: 13 residues. V was trimmed by 0 bases and J by 13 bases, leaving 15 bases between them. Germline CDR1 reads SGHNT; CDR2 reads YENEEA. Here the CDR3 reads CASSLEGGQRGFF. CDR3 DNA: TGTGCCAGCAGCTTAGAAGGGGGTCAGCGTGGTTTCTTT.

V and J are TRBV6-2 or TRBV6-3 and TRBJ1-2, with 10 bases matching TRBD1. The CDR3 has 13 residues. With V trimmed by 5 bases and J by 7 bases, 4 bases remained unmatched. Germline CDR1 MNHEY, CDR2 SVGEGT. This CDR3 is CASSDDRGLGYTF. The CDR3, as DNA: TGTGCCAGCAGTGATGACAGGGGGCTTGGCTACACCTTC.

The CDR3 is CASSVGGGRALTGELFF. The CDR3 DNA reads as TGTGCCAGCAGCGTAGGCGGCGGGAGGGCCCTCACCGGGGAGCTGTTTTTT. This sequence joins TRBV9 and TRBJ2-2; TRBD2 matches 9 bases. This CDR3 has 17 amino acids. Trimming at V came to 0 bases and at J to 4 bases, leaving 7 bases not matched to a gene. Germline V gene data show CDR1 as SGDLS and CDR2 as YYNGEE.

V usage is TRBV6-5 and J usage is TRBJ1-5, with a possible D match to TRBD1 (5 bases). Germline V gene data show CDR1 as MNHEY and CDR2 as SVGAGI. V was cut by 6 bases and J by 5 bases, with 14 bases left in between. This CDR3 has 14 amino acids. The CDR3 bases are TGTGCCAGCAGATTGGACCGGGGGGATCAGCCCCAGCATTTT. It yields the protein CASRLDRGDQPQHF.

This rearrangement joins TRBV21-1 to TRBJ1-5; the D segment call TRBD1 is taken from the table without a DNA check. TRBV21-1 is flagged as a pseudogene. The CDR3 is 15 amino acids. The CDR3 sequence is CASSTTGHSNQPQHF. The CDR3 DNA reads as TGTGCCAGCAGCACCACAGGTCATAGCAATCAGCCCCAGCATTTT.

The chain couples TRBV7-9 to TRBJ2-7; D not resolved. Germline V gives CDR1 SEHNR, CDR2 FQNEAQ (reference sequence). The CDR3 runs to 16 residues. V was trimmed by 1 base and J by 1 base, leaving 14 bases between them. DNA of the CDR3: TGTGCCAGCAGCTTAGATTTCCGGTATGATTCCTACGAGCAGTACTTC. It is translated as CASSLDFRYDSYEQYF.

The chain combines TRBV6-2 or TRBV6-3 with TRBJ2-1; TRBD2 might be the D (6 bases). The V gene's germline CDR1 is MNHEY and CDR2 SVGEGT. V was cut by 4 bases and J by 8 bases, with 12 bases left in between. The CDR3 totals 13 residues. The CDR3 DNA follows: TGTGCCAGCAGTTTGACTAGAGGCCATGAGCAGTTCTTC. This sequence encodes CASSLTRGHEQFF.

This clone has just one count. The rearrangement uses TRBV6-2 or TRBV6-3 and TRBJ2-3; 9 positions agree with TRBD2. There are 15 residues in the CDR3. Losses at the gene ends were 3 bases for V and 7 bases for J; bases not matched to a gene: 8. Germline assignment: CDR1 MNHEY and CDR2 SVGEGT. The CDR3 spells CASSYDRLAEYTQYF. The CDR3 coding sequence is TGTGCCAGCAGTTATGATCGACTAGCGGAATATACGCAGTATTTT.

The V gene is TRBV27, the J gene TRBJ1-6; D possibly corresponds to TRBD1 (5 bases). Germline V gene lookup returns CDR1 MNHEY and CDR2 SMNVEV (reference sequence). This CDR3 spans 17 amino acids. V was shortened by 3 bases and J by 7 bases, with 19 bases between the two germline ends. The CDR3 sequence: CASSLIFRGPENSPLHF. For the CDR3, the DNA is TGTGCCAGCAGTTTGATTTTTAGGGGCCCTGAGAATTCACCCCTCCACTTT.

The V and J genes are TRBV19 and TRBJ2-1; 11 bases fit TRBD2. Germline V gives CDR1 LNHDA, CDR2 SQIVND (reference sequence). The CDR3 length is 16 residues. Unmatched junction bases numbered 7, after V lost 6 bases and J lost 3 bases. Here the CDR3 reads CASRPGGLADYNEQFF. DNA for the CDR3: TGTGCCAGTAGACCGGGGGGACTAGCGGACTACAATGAGCAGTTCTTC.

The chain links TRBV3-1 (or the pseudogene TRBV3-2) to TRBJ1-1; the D gene is possibly TRBD1 (5 bases). V lost 2 bases and J lost 1, with 8 bases in between. Germline values: CDR1 LGHDT, CDR2 YNNKEL (reference sequence). The length of the CDR3 is 14 residues. In nucleotides, the CDR3 is TGTGCCAGCAGCCAACGGGGGGAGAACACTGAAGCTTTCTTT. Protein sequence: CASSQRGENTEAFF.

The V call is TRBV27, the J call TRBJ1-1, with D possibly matching TRBD1 (5 bases). The CDR3 totals 14 residues. The V end was cut by 0 bases, the J end by 5 bases, with 10 bases between. Germline CDR1 reads MNHEY; CDR2 reads SMNVEV (reference sequence). The CDR3 here is CASSLSQGTTEAFF. CDR3 in DNA: TGTGCCAGCAGTTTATCTCAGGGAACAACTGAAGCTTTCTTT.

CDR3 amino acids: CASSPGLPLNTGELFF. CDR3 sequence (DNA): TGCGCCAGCAGCCCGGGACTTCCCTTGAACACCGGGGAGCTGTTTTTT. The rearrangement links TRBV5-1 to TRBJ2-2; weak D call: TRBD2 (6 bases). The V gene's germline CDR1 is SGHRS and CDR2 YFSETQ. The CDR3 runs 16 residues. V gave up 4 bases and J gave up 1 base, with 14 bases separating them.

The rearrangement joins TRBV18 to TRBJ2-5, with a weak D call TRBD2 (6 bases). The CDR3 contains 14 residues. V lost 0 bases, J lost 5 bases, and 10 bases lay in between. CDR1 is KGHSH and CDR2 is LQKENI in the germline V gene. CDR3 region: CASSPPPRGETQYF. CDR3 nucleotide sequence: TGTGCCAGCTCACCACCCCCGCGGGGCGAGACCCAGTACTTC.

Only a few counts were recorded for this clone. The chain recombines TRBV5-8 with TRBJ1-1; D is unresolved. With 0 bases removed from V and 0 bases from J, the gap between germline ends came to 6 bases. CDR3 length: 14 amino acids. The V gene's germline CDR1 is SGHTS and CDR2 YDEGEE. The CDR3 reads CASSLGLLNTEAFF. As DNA, the CDR3 is TGTGCCAGCAGCTTGGGACTCCTGAACACTGAAGCTTTCTTT. Based on the CDR3 plus reference TRBV5-8 and TRBJ1-1, the full variable domain is EAGVTQSPTHLIKTRGQQATLRCSPISGHTSVYWYQQALGLGLQFLLWYDEGEERNRGNFPPRFSGRQFPNYSSELNVNALELEDSALYLCASSLGLLNTEAFFGQGTRLTVV.

V gene TRBV27 combines with J gene TRBJ1-1; D may be TRBD1 (5 bases). The germline V gene has CDR1 MNHEY and CDR2 SMNVEV (reference sequence). This CDR3 is 13 amino acids long. The V and J ends lost 3 bases and 4 bases respectively, with 9 bases between them. DNA for the CDR3: TGTGCCAGCAGTTTTGGGGGGGGCACTGAAGCTTTCTTT. Protein: CASSFGGGTEAFF.

V is TRBV18 and J is TRBJ1-6; TRBD1 agrees at 7 bases. Looked up from germline, CDR1 is KGHSH and CDR2 is LQKENI. V shed 1 base, J shed 0 bases, and the junction held 6 bases outside the gene matches. The CDR3 contains 18 residues. CDR3 DNA sequence: TGTGCCAGCTCACCACGGGAGCCAGGGGGCTCCTATAATTCACCCCTCCACTTT. This translates into CASSPREPGGSYNSPLHF.

The genes are TRBV3-1 (or the pseudogene TRBV3-2) and TRBJ2-5; 13 bases are shared with TRBD2. V shed 0 bases and J 4 bases; nucleotides not matched to a gene: 5. CDR3 length: 17 residues. Germline CDR1 and CDR2: LGHDT and YNNKEL (reference sequence). The CDR3 is CASSQDELAGGLETQYF. The CDR3 DNA follows: TGTGCCAGCAGCCAAGATGAACTAGCGGGAGGGCTAGAGACCCAGTACTTC.